Below are 12 T cell receptor beta chains sequenced from a single sample in a study of neoadjuvant anti-PD-1 for oral cavity cancer. Libraries were prepared by immunoSEQ multiplex PCR; TCRdb keeps only in-frame clonotypes and omits some of them. The sample consists of about 15,000 clones, 50% to 75% of them appearing once. The sequencing used PBMCs, collected before nivolumab (anti-PD-1) treatment. The source of these receptors is a person aged 40 to 85 with oral cavity squamous cell carcinoma.

In this sample, this clone turned up a few times. This rearrangement joins TRBV6-5 to TRBJ2-2, with D tentatively TRBD2 (6 bases). Germline assignment: CDR1 MNHEY and CDR2 SVGAGI. The CDR3 is 16 amino acids. Trimming took 2 bases from V and 0 from J, leaving 10 bases between them. The CDR3 DNA is TGTGCCAGCAGTTACGAGGGGAGGACGAACACCGGGGAGCTGTTTTTT. Protein: CASSYEGRTNTGELFF.

V is TRBV2 and J is TRBJ2-4, with D possibly TRBD2 on 7 matching bases. Per germline, CDR1 SNHLY and CDR2 FYNNEI. The V end was cut by 5 bases, the J end by 9 bases, with 14 bases between. CDR3 length equals 13 residues. The CDR3 here is CASSSNREGIQYF. The CDR3 DNA sequence: TGTGCCAGCAGTTCGAACAGGGAGGGCATTCAGTACTTC.

The chain recombines TRBV7-3 with TRBJ2-3; 7 bases line up with TRBD2. Germline-derived CDR1 and CDR2 are SGHTA and FQGTGA. V shed 3 bases and J 6 bases; nucleotides not matched to a gene: 3. The CDR3 spans 13 residues. The CDR3 DNA reads as TGTGCCAGCAGCTTTCGGGGAGGGGATACGCAGTATTTT. Amino acids: CASSFRGGDTQYF. The whole variable domain, remainder taken from reference TRBV7-3 and TRBJ2-3, is GAGVSQTPSNKVTEKGKYVELRCDPISGHTALYWYRQSLGQGPEFLIYFQGTGAADDSGLPNDRFFAVRPEGSVSTLKIQRTERGDSAVYLCASSFRGGDTQYFGPGTRLTVL.

The chain joins TRBV25-1 to TRBJ1-1; weak D call: TRBD1 (6 bases). This CDR3 comprises 14 residues. Trimming left V 2 bases short and J 5 bases short, with 12 bases between. Germline V CDR1 and CDR2: MGHDK, SYGVNS. In DNA form, the CDR3 reads TGTGCCAGCAGTGAAACAGGGATGGGAACTGAAGCTTTCTTT. This codes for CASSETGMGTEAFF. The full variable domain, completed using reference TRBV25-1 and TRBJ1-1, is EADIYQTPRYLVIGTGKKITLECSQTMGHDKMYWYQQDPGMELHLIHYSYGVNSTEKGDLSSESTVSRIRTEHFPLTLESARPSHTSQYLCASSETGMGTEAFFGQGTRLTVV.

The V call is TRBV29-1, the J call TRBJ1-2; D gene uncertain. V was shortened by 4 bases and J by 3 bases, with 12 bases between the two germline ends. The CDR3 consists of 13 residues. CDR1 is SQVTM and CDR2 is ANQGSEA in the germline V gene. The CDR3 DNA sequence: TGCAGCGTTGCACCCCTGGAGGACTATGGCTACACCTTC. Its translation is CSVAPLEDYGYTF.

V is TRBV5-1 and J is TRBJ2-1, with TRBD2 matching 14 bases. The CDR3 loop spans 16 amino acids. Germline lookup yields CDR1 SGHRS and CDR2 YFSETQ. V shed 0 bases and J 10 bases; nucleotides not matched to a gene: 6. The CDR3 protein is CASSLVGLAGAGEQFF. CDR3 in DNA: TGCGCCAGCAGCTTGGTGGGACTAGCGGGAGCAGGGGAGCAGTTCTTC.

The chain links TRBV30 to TRBJ2-1; D not certain. The CDR3 runs to 15 residues. V was pared by 2 bases and J by 4 bases, with 15 bases between. Germline loops: CDR1 GTSNPN, CDR2 SVGIG (reference sequence). The CDR3 DNA sequence: TGTGCCTGGAGTACCCATAGTACCCCTTACAATGAGCAGTTCTTC. It yields the protein CAWSTHSTPYNEQFF.

This clone was picked up a small number of times. CDR3 amino acids: CASSLAIGTGGGYGYTF. CDR3 bases: TGTGCCAGCAGCTTAGCGATCGGGACAGGGGGCGGCTATGGCTACACCTTC. The rearrangement joins TRBV7-2 to TRBJ1-2, with TRBD1 identical over 12 bases. With 0 bases clipped from V and 4 bases from J, the junction kept 6 bases outside the gene matches. The CDR3 has 17 residues. Germline values: CDR1 SGHTA, CDR2 FQGNSA.

The chain links TRBV15 to TRBJ1-2; 9 bases fit TRBD1. The CDR3 has 13 amino acids. V dropped 2 bases and J dropped 8; count of bases not matched to a gene: 3. In germline, CDR1 is LNHNV, CDR2 YYDKDF (reference sequence). DNA of the CDR3: TGTGCCACCAGCAGAAGACAGGGGGACGGCTACACCTTC. Encoded protein: CATSRRQGDGYTF.

This chain joins TRBV29-1 and TRBJ2-1; D is uncertain. The ends were cut back, 0 bases at V and 10 bases at J, with 10 bases in the middle. The CDR3 extends over 12 amino acids. Germline CDR1 and CDR2: SQVTM and ANQGSEA. The CDR3 DNA sequence: TGCAGCGTTGAAGAACAGCCCGGAGAGCAGTTCTTC. Translating it yields CSVEEQPGEQFF.

This rearrangement joins TRBV11-2 to TRBJ2-1; no clear D. The CDR3 loop spans 15 amino acids. In germline, CDR1 is SGHAT, CDR2 FQNNGV. Trimming removed 5 bases from V and 0 bases from J, with 11 bases in between. The CDR3 is CASSPTISSYNEQFF. The DNA for the CDR3 is TGTGCCAGCAGCCCTACCATAAGCTCCTACAATGAGCAGTTCTTC.

The chain has TRBV19 and TRBJ2-7, with 7 bases aligning to TRBD2. J lost 5 bases, V lost 8 bases, and 15 bases had no gene match. This CDR3 spans 15 amino acids. Per the germline V gene, CDR1 is LNHDA and CDR2 is SQIVND (reference sequence). CDR3 residues: CASSLRPGRGNEQYF. CDR3 sequence (DNA): TGTGCCAGTTCCCTTAGACCGGGGAGGGGTAACGAGCAGTACTTC.